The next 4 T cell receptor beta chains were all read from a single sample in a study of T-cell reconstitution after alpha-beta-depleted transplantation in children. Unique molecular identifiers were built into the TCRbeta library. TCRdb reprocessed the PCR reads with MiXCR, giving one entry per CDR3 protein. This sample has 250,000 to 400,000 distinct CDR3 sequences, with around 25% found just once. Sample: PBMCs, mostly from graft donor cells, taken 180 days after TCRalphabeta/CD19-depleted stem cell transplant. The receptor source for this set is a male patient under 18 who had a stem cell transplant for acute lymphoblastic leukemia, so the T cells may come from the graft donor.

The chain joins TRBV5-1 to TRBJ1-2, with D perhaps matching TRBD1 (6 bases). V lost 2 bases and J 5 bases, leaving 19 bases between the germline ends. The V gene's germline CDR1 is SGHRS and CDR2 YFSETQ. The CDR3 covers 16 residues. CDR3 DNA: TGCGCCAGCAGCTTTGCTGGGGGGCGAACCTTTTATGGCTACACCTTC. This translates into CASSFAGGRTFYGYTF.

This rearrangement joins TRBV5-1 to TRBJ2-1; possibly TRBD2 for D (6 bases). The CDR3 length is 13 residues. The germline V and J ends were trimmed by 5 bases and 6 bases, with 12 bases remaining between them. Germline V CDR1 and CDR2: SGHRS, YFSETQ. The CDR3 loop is CASRWSSGNEQFF. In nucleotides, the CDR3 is TGCGCCAGCAGGTGGAGTAGCGGCAATGAGCAGTTCTTC.

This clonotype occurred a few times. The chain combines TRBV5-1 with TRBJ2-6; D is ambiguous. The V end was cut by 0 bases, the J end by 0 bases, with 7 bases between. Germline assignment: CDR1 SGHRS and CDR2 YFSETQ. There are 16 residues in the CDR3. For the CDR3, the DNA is TGCGCCAGCAGCTTGGGCTCGACCTCTGGGGCCAACGTCCTGACTTTC. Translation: CASSLGSTSGANVLTF.

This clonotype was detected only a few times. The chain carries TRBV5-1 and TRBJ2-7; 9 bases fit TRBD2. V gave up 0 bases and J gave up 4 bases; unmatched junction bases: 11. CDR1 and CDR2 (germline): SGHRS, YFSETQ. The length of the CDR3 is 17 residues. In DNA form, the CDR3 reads TGCGCCAGCAGCTTGGGGATCCCCGGCAGCGGGAGGTACGAGCAGTACTTC. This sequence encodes CASSLGIPGSGRYEQYF. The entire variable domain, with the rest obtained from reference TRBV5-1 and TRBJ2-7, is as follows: KAGVTQTPRYLIKTRGQQVTLSCSPISGHRSVSWYQQTPGQGLQFLFEYFSETQRNKGNFPGRFSGRQFSNSRSEMNVSTLELGDSALYLCASSLGIPGSGRYEQYFGPGTRLTVT.